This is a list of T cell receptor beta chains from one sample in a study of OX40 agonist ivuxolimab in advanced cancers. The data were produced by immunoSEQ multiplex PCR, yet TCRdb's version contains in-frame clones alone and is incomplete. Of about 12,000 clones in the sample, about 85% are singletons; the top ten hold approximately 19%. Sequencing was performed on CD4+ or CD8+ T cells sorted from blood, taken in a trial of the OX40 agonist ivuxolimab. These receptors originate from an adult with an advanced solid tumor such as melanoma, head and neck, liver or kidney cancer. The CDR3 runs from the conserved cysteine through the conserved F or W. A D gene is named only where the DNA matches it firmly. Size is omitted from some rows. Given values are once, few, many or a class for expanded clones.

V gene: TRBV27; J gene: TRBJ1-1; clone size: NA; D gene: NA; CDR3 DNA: TGTGCCAGCAGTTTAATAGGGACGAACACTGAAGCTTTCTTT; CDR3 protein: CASSLIGTNTEAFF
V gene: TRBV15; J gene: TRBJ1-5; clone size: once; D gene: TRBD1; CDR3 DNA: TGTGCCACCAGCAGAGAAGGGGACAGGGGTAATCAGCCCCAGCATTTT; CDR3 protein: CATSREGDRGNQPQHF
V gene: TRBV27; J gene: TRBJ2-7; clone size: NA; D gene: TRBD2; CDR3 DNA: TGTGCCAGCAGTTCCCCTCTCGGGGGTGCGGGAGGGATTTACGAGCAGTACTTC; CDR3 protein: CASSSPLGGAGGIYEQYF
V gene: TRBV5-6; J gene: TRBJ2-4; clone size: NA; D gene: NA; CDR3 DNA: TGTGCCAGCAGCTTGGGCGAGGGGCGGGCCAAAAACATTCAGTACTTC; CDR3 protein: CASSLGEGRAKNIQYF
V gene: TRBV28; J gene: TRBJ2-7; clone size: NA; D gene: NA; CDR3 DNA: TGTGCCAGCAGTTTCCTCGCCGGCGGAGAGCAGTACTTC; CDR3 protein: CASSFLAGGEQYF
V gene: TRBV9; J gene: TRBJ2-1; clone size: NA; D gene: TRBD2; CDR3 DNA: TGTGCCAGCGCGGGGCGGGAGGGCCTCTCCTACAATGAGCAGTTCTTC; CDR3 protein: CASAGREGLSYNEQFF
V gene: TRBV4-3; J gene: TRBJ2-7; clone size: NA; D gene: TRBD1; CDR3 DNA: TGCGCCAGCAGCCTAGGGACAGGTTTATACGAGCAGTACTTC; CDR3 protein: CASSLGTGLYEQYF
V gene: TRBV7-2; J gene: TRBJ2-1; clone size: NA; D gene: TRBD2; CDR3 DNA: TGTGCCAGCAGCTTAGGTGTACGGGGGGGTACCTACAATGAGCAGTTCTTC; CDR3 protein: CASSLGVRGGTYNEQFF
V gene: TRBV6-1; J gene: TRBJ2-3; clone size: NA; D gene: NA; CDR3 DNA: TGTGCCAGCAGTGAAGAGGGACTGCTAGTGGGCACAGATACGCAGTATTTT; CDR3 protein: CASSEEGLLVGTDTQYF
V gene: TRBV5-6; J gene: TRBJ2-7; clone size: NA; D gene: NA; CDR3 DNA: TGTGCCAGCAGCGGTCGACTGAACTCCTACGAGCAGTACTTC; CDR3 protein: CASSGRLNSYEQYF
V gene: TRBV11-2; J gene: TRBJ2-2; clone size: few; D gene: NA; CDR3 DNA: TGTGCCAGCAGCTTAGAGACTTTCACCGGGGAGCTGTTTTTT; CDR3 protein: CASSLETFTGELFF
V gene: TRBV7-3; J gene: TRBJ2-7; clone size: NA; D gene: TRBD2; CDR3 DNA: TGTGCCAGCAGCTTAAACGGGGGGACCTACGAGCAGTACTTC; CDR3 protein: CASSLNGGTYEQYF
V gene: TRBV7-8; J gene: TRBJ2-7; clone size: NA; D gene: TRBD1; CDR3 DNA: TGTGCCAGCAGCCAAAAGAGGGGGACAGGGGCGACGGGCGAGCAGTACTTC; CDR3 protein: CASSQKRGTGATGEQYF
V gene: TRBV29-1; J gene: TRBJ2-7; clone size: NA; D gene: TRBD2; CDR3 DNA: TGCAGCGTCACAATAGCGGGAGAAGTACGCTACGAGCAGTACTTC; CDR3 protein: CSVTIAGEVRYEQYF
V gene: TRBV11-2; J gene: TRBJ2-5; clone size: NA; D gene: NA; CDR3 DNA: TGTGCCAGCAGCTTACTAGAGACCCAGTACTTC; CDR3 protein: CASSLLETQYF
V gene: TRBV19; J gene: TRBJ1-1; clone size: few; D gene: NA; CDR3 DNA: TGTGCCAGTAGTATCGCCGTTGGAGGGCAAGCTGAAGCTTTCTTT; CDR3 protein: CASSIAVGGQAEAFF
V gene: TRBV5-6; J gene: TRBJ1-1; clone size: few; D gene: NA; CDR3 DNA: TGTGCCAGCAGCTTGTCGTGGGGCGCTGAAGCTTTCTTT; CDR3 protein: CASSLSWGAEAFF
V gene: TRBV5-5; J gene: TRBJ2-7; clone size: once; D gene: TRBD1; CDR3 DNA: TGTGCCAGCAGCTTGGTTCAGGGGGCTAACTACGAGCAGTACTTC; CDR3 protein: CASSLVQGANYEQYF
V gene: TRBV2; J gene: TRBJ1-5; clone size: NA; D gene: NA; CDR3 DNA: TGTGCCAGCAGCCTCGGCAGGGGCAATCAGCCCCAGCATTTT; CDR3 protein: CASSLGRGNQPQHF
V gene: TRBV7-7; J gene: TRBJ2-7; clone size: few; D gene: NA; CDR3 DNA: TGTGCCAGCAGCGCCCTACGGTACGAGCAGTACTTC; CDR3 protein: CASSALRYEQYF
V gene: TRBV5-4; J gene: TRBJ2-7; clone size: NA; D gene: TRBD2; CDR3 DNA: TGTGCCAGCAGCTTCCCGCTAGCGGGACGCTACGAGCAGTACTTC; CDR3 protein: CASSFPLAGRYEQYF
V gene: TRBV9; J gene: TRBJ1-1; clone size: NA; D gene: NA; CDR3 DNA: TGTGCCAGCAGCGTAGTGGCAGGGTGGACTGAAGCTTTCTTT; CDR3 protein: CASSVVAGWTEAFF
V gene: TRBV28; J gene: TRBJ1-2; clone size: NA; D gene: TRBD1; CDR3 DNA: TGTGCCAGCAGTTACACAGGGGGCTATGGCTACACCTTC; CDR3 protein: CASSYTGGYGYTF
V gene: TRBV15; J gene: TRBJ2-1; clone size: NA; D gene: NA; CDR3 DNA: TGTGCCACCAGCAGAGATCTCTCGGGAGCCAGGGGCGATGAGCAGTTCTTC; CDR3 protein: CATSRDLSGARGDEQFF
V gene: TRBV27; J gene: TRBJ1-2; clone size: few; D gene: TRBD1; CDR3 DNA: TGTGCCAGCAGCTTACAGCAGGGGGTAGGCTATGGCTACACCTTC; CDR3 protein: CASSLQQGVGYGYTF